This T cell receptor (beta chain) emerged from a study of T-cell reconstitution after alpha-beta-depleted transplantation in children. A few counts support this clonotype. Unique molecular identifiers were built into the TCRbeta library. TCRdb processed the PCR reads anew with MiXCR; each CDR3 protein has one entry. The table records about 610,000 distinct CDR3 sequences, roughly a tenth of them present only once. This TCR came from a human donor who donated a stem cell graft to a child with acute myeloid leukemia. This sample comprised PBMCs from the stem cell graft donor, obtained from the stem cell graft.

The CDR3 DNA reads as TGTGCCAGCTCACCCGGCAGTCGTTCGGTTAATGAAGCTTTCTTT. Translating it yields CASSPGSRSVNEAFF. The chain couples TRBV18 to TRBJ1-1; D unclear. Germline V gene sequence: CDR1 KGHSH, CDR2 LQKENI. The V gene lost 3 bases and the J gene lost 7 bases, with 18 bases spanning the gap. This CDR3 comprises 15 residues. Combining the CDR3 with reference TRBV18 and TRBJ1-1 gives the whole variable domain NAGVMQNPRHLVRRRGQEARLRCSPMKGHSHVYWYRQLPEEGLKFMVYLQKENIIDESGMPKERFSAEFPKEGPSILRIQQVVRGDSAAYFCASSPGSRSVNEAFFGQGTRLTVV.